This TCR beta chain was sequenced in a study of cytomegalovirus exposure and HLA in healthy donors. In this sample, this clone turned up a few times. From germline, CDR1 is LNHDA and CDR2 SQIVND (reference sequence). Trimming took off 10 bases at V and 3 bases at J, with 16 bases between the two ends. This CDR3 has 14 residues. Researchers ran the PCR with 60 Vbeta and 13 Jbeta primers. Some clones are missing from TCRdb's copy, which holds only in-frame ones; the method was immunoSEQ multiplex PCR. Of some 150,000 clones listed, less than 80% are singletons. V usage is TRBV19 and J usage is TRBJ1-3; the D is unclear. Material: PBMCs. The TCR comes from a man in his forties or fifties in good health and CMV-seronegative. The CDR3: CATHPGGFGNTIYF. The CDR3 DNA is TGTGCCACCCACCCCGGAGGCTTTGGAAACACCATATATTTT. The full variable domain, in which reference TRBV19 and TRBJ1-3 provide the parts outside the CDR3, is DGGITQSPKYLFRKEGQNVTLSCEQNLNHDAMYWYRQDPGQGLRLIYYSQIVNDFQKGDIAEGYSVSREKKESFPLTVTSAQKNPTAFYLCATHPGGFGNTIYFGEGSWLTVV.